This TCR beta chain was sequenced in a study of neoadjuvant anti-PD-1 for oral cavity cancer. For the study at large: Around day 43, patients without progression received a fourth nivolumab dose before surgery. Study results and limitations: Non-responders to neoadjuvant nivolumab had significantly more clonal PBMC T cells than responders.

CDR1 is KGHSH and CDR2 is LQKENI in the germline V gene. The CDR3 contains 18 residues. With 3 bases clipped from V and 3 bases from J, the junction kept 11 bases outside the gene matches. TCRdb's table, derived via immunoSEQ multiplex PCR, lists solely in-frame clones and lacks some. The sample carries more than 12,000 clones, 65% to 70% recorded once. In regard to this clone: The antigen is not known.

These oral cavity squamous cell carcinomas were HPV-negative and locally advanced. Blood cells were analyzed directly, without culture or expansion. The V call is TRBV18, the J call TRBJ2-2; 9 nucleotides match TRBD2. The source was PBMCs, collected before nivolumab (anti-PD-1) treatment. The receptor was derived from a person between 40 and 85 years old with oral cavity squamous cell carcinoma. The chain's CDR3 is CASSPLFSGRSDTGELFF. The CDR3 DNA reads as TGTGCCAGCTCACCCTTGTTCAGCGGGAGGTCGGACACCGGGGAGCTGTTTTTT.